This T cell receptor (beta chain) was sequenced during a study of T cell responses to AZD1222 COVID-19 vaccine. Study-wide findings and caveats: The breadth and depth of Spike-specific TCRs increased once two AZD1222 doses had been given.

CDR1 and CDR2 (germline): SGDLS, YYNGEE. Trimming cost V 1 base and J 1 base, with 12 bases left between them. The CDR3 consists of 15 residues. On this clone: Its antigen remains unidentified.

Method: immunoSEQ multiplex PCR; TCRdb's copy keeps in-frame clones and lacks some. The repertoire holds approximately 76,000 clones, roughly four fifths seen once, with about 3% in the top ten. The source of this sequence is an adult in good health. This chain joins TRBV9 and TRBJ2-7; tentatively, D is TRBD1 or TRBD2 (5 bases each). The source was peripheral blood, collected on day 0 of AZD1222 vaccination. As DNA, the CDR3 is TGTGCCAGCAGCGTATTGGGGGACCCGTCCTACGAGCAGTACTTC. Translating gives CASSVLGDPSYEQYF.